The rows below give T cell receptor beta chains drawn from one sample of a study of shared clonotypes between healthy human individuals. Measured with immunoSEQ multiplex PCR; TCRdb has only the in-frame clones, and not every one. The repertoire holds a few million clones, with around 94% as singletons. Sequencing was done on a sample of naive CD4+ T cells sorted from blood. These receptors came from a man younger than 30 in good health. Each CDR3 is given with its conserved first and last residue. Each record gives: CDR3 protein, CDR3 DNA, D gene, clone size, V gene, J gene. D genes are given only for firm matches. Size is stated for part of the rows, as once, few or many counts, or as a class when the clone is expanded.

CDR3 protein: CASSLDRAGANVLTF
CDR3 DNA: TGTGCCAGTAGTCTGGACAGGGCCGGGGCCAACGTCCTGACTTTC
D gene: TRBD1
clone size: -
V gene: TRBV19
J gene: TRBJ2-6

CDR3 protein: CASSPEVHQPQHF
CDR3 DNA: TGTGCCAGCTCACCAGAGGTTCATCAGCCCCAGCATTTT
D gene: -
clone size: -
V gene: TRBV18
J gene: TRBJ1-5

CDR3 protein: CASSLGVVKSYEQYF
CDR3 DNA: TGTGCCAGCAGCTTAGGGGTGGTTAAGTCCTACGAGCAGTACTTC
D gene: -
clone size: -
V gene: TRBV7-9
J gene: TRBJ2-7

CDR3 protein: CASSLGRLAGEGYNEQFF
CDR3 DNA: TGTGCCAGCAGCTTAGGGAGGCTAGCGGGTGAGGGGTACAATGAGCAGTTCTTC
D gene: TRBD2
clone size: -
V gene: TRBV11-2
J gene: TRBJ2-1

CDR3 protein: CASSPGEGKLEQYF
CDR3 DNA: TGTGCCAGCAGTCCGGGGGAGGGCAAGCTCGAGCAGTACTTC
D gene: TRBD2
clone size: -
V gene: TRBV7-9
J gene: TRBJ2-7

CDR3 protein: CASSLTSRYEQYF
CDR3 DNA: TGCGCCAGCAGCTTGACTAGCAGGTACGAGCAGTACTTC
D gene: -
clone size: -
V gene: TRBV5-1
J gene: TRBJ2-7

CDR3 protein: CASSREVGNQPQHF
CDR3 DNA: TGTGCCAGCAGCCGCGAGGTCGGCAATCAGCCCCAGCATTTT
D gene: -
clone size: -
V gene: TRBV6-5
J gene: TRBJ1-5

CDR3 protein: CASRRYGASYEQYF
CDR3 DNA: TGTGCCAGCAGGCGTTACGGGGCCTCCTACGAGCAGTACTTC
D gene: -
clone size: -
V gene: TRBV28
J gene: TRBJ2-7

CDR3 protein: CSVGRGANTEAFF
CDR3 DNA: TGCAGCGTCGGTCGGGGCGCGAACACTGAAGCTTTCTTT
D gene: -
clone size: once
V gene: TRBV29-1
J gene: TRBJ1-1

CDR3 protein: CASSLAAGVFNEQFF
CDR3 DNA: TGTGCCAGCAGCTTAGCAGCGGGAGTATTCAATGAGCAGTTCTTC
D gene: TRBD2
clone size: -
V gene: TRBV7-2
J gene: TRBJ2-1

CDR3 protein: CASTVKGVHYGYTF
CDR3 DNA: TGTGCCAGCACCGTAAAAGGGGTACACTATGGCTACACCTTC
D gene: -
clone size: -
V gene: TRBV5-4
J gene: TRBJ1-2

CDR3 protein: CASSPVDRVSGDTQYF
CDR3 DNA: TGTGCCAGCTCACCAGTGGACAGGGTGTCCGGAGATACGCAGTATTTT
D gene: TRBD1
clone size: -
V gene: TRBV18
J gene: TRBJ2-3

CDR3 protein: CAWRTTSGPGEQFF
CDR3 DNA: TGTGCCTGGAGAACGACTAGCGGCCCCGGCGAGCAGTTCTTC
D gene: TRBD2
clone size: -
V gene: TRBV30
J gene: TRBJ2-1

CDR3 protein: CASSRRSGEGSYTF
CDR3 DNA: TGTGCCAGCAGCAGGCGGTCGGGTGAGGGGAGCTACACCTTC
D gene: -
clone size: -
V gene: TRBV9
J gene: TRBJ1-2

CDR3 protein: CASSQGQGAGAFF
CDR3 DNA: TGTGCCAGCAGCCAGGGACAGGGGGCAGGGGCTTTCTTT
D gene: TRBD1
clone size: -
V gene: TRBV5-4
J gene: TRBJ1-1

CDR3 protein: CASSLDMGTDTEAFF
CDR3 DNA: TGTGCCAGCAGCTTAGATATGGGGACAGACACTGAAGCTTTCTTT
D gene: TRBD1
clone size: once
V gene: TRBV11-2
J gene: TRBJ1-1

CDR3 protein: CASSLTGVYGYTF
CDR3 DNA: TGCGCCAGCAGCTTAACAGGGGTCTATGGCTACACCTTC
D gene: TRBD1
clone size: -
V gene: TRBV5-1
J gene: TRBJ1-2

CDR3 protein: CASSPTGGETQYF
CDR3 DNA: TGTGCCAGCTCACCTACAGGGGGCGAGACCCAGTACTTC
D gene: TRBD1
clone size: once
V gene: TRBV18
J gene: TRBJ2-5

CDR3 protein: CASSPLTDYEQYF
CDR3 DNA: TGTGCCAGCTCACCACTGACCGACTACGAGCAGTACTTC
D gene: -
clone size: once
V gene: TRBV18
J gene: TRBJ2-7

CDR3 protein: CASSPGVLNEKLFF
CDR3 DNA: TGCGCCAGCAGCCCAGGAGTCCTCAATGAAAAACTGTTTTTT
D gene: -
clone size: -
V gene: TRBV4-1
J gene: TRBJ1-4

CDR3 protein: CSVYTGTGDTGTEAFF
CDR3 DNA: TGCAGCGTTTACACCGGGACAGGGGACACTGGCACTGAAGCTTTCTTT
D gene: TRBD1
clone size: once
V gene: TRBV29-1
J gene: TRBJ1-1

CDR3 protein: CASSSRSNTGELFF
CDR3 DNA: TGTGCCAGCAGCTCCCGATCGAACACCGGGGAGCTGTTTTTT
D gene: -
clone size: few
V gene: TRBV2
J gene: TRBJ2-2

CDR3 protein: CASREGGYEQYF
CDR3 DNA: TGTGCCAGCAGGGAAGGGGGCTACGAGCAGTACTTC
D gene: -
clone size: -
V gene: TRBV28
J gene: TRBJ2-7

CDR3 protein: CASSETPSLRETQYF
CDR3 DNA: TGTGCCAGCAGTGAAACTCCCAGTTTAAGAGAGACCCAGTACTTC
D gene: -
clone size: -
V gene: TRBV2
J gene: TRBJ2-5

CDR3 protein: CASSFRRILGQGIGETQYF
CDR3 DNA: TGTGCCAGCAGTTTCCGACGTATATTAGGACAGGGGATAGGAGAGACCCAGTACTTC
D gene: TRBD1
clone size: -
V gene: TRBV27
J gene: TRBJ2-5

CDR3 protein: CASSATSGSYEQYF
CDR3 DNA: TGTGCCAGCAGCGCGACTAGCGGGAGTTACGAGCAGTACTTC
D gene: TRBD2
clone size: -
V gene: TRBV7-2
J gene: TRBJ2-7

CDR3 protein: CASRGGGSDEQYF
CDR3 DNA: TGTGCCAGCAGGGGGGGCGGGAGCGACGAGCAGTACTTC
D gene: -
clone size: -
V gene: TRBV6-5
J gene: TRBJ2-7

CDR3 protein: CAWTGTPTNYGYTF
CDR3 DNA: TGTGCCTGGACGGGGACACCTACTAACTATGGCTACACCTTC
D gene: -
clone size: -
V gene: TRBV30
J gene: TRBJ1-2

CDR3 protein: CASSPRQGFHNEQFF
CDR3 DNA: TGTGCCAGCAGTCCCCGACAGGGTTTCCACAATGAGCAGTTCTTC
D gene: TRBD1
clone size: -
V gene: TRBV27
J gene: TRBJ2-1

CDR3 protein: CASSVLETDTQYF
CDR3 DNA: TGTGCCAGCAGTGTGTTAGAAACAGATACGCAGTATTTT
D gene: -
clone size: once
V gene: TRBV2
J gene: TRBJ2-3

CDR3 protein: CASSAIQGADGYTF
CDR3 DNA: TGTGCCAGCAGCGCGATACAGGGGGCGGATGGCTACACCTTC
D gene: TRBD1
clone size: -
V gene: TRBV2
J gene: TRBJ1-2

CDR3 protein: CASSRRWNEQFF
CDR3 DNA: TGTGCCAGCAGCCGCCGGTGGAATGAGCAGTTCTTC
D gene: -
clone size: -
V gene: TRBV11-3
J gene: TRBJ2-1

CDR3 protein: CASRLKLGLAGGSVNEQYF
CDR3 DNA: TGTGCCAGCAGACTTAAATTGGGACTAGCGGGAGGAAGCGTCAACGAGCAGTACTTC
D gene: TRBD2
clone size: -
V gene: TRBV7-2
J gene: TRBJ2-7

CDR3 protein: CASSPGTVTGELFF
CDR3 DNA: TGTGCTAGCAGCCCCGGGACAGTCACCGGGGAGCTGTTTTTT
D gene: TRBD1
clone size: -
V gene: TRBV7-7
J gene: TRBJ2-2

CDR3 protein: CASSPRQSQNTGELFF
CDR3 DNA: TGTGCCAGCTCACCTAGACAGTCCCAGAACACCGGGGAGCTGTTTTTT
D gene: -
clone size: -
V gene: TRBV18
J gene: TRBJ2-2

CDR3 protein: CASSDRVDTEAFF
CDR3 DNA: TGTGCCAGCAGCGACAGGGTCGACACTGAAGCTTTCTTT
D gene: TRBD1
clone size: -
V gene: TRBV11-2
J gene: TRBJ1-1

CDR3 protein: CASRTTKQYF
CDR3 DNA: TGTGCCAGCAGGACGACTAAGCAGTACTTC
D gene: -
clone size: once
V gene: TRBV27
J gene: TRBJ2-7

CDR3 protein: CASSFFLRTVSSYEQYF
CDR3 DNA: TGTGCCAGCAGCTTTTTTTTGCGGACAGTGAGCTCCTACGAGCAGTACTTC
D gene: -
clone size: -
V gene: TRBV5-6
J gene: TRBJ2-7

CDR3 protein: CASSLVGLAGYNEQFF
CDR3 DNA: TGTGCCAGCAGCTTAGTTGGACTAGCGGGGTACAATGAGCAGTTCTTC
D gene: TRBD2
clone size: -
V gene: TRBV11-3
J gene: TRBJ2-1

CDR3 protein: CASSPPGDTEAFF
CDR3 DNA: TGTGCCAGCAGCCCCCCGGGAGACACTGAAGCTTTCTTT
D gene: -
clone size: few
V gene: TRBV11-3
J gene: TRBJ1-1

CDR3 protein: CAISGDRDGNTGELFF
CDR3 DNA: TGTGCCATCAGTGGGGACAGGGACGGTAACACCGGGGAGCTGTTTTTT
D gene: TRBD1
clone size: -
V gene: TRBV10-3
J gene: TRBJ2-2

CDR3 protein: CASGGTGELFF
CDR3 DNA: TGTGCCAGCGGGGGGACCGGGGAGCTGTTTTTT
D gene: -
clone size: -
V gene: TRBV6-6
J gene: TRBJ2-2

CDR3 protein: CASSLAPHVGGNEQFF
CDR3 DNA: TGCGCCAGCAGCTTGGCCCCCCACGTCGGGGGCAATGAGCAGTTCTTC
D gene: -
clone size: -
V gene: TRBV5-1
J gene: TRBJ2-1

CDR3 protein: CASSEVENTEAFF
CDR3 DNA: TGTGCCAGCAGTGAAGTGGAAAACACTGAAGCTTTCTTT
D gene: -
clone size: -
V gene: TRBV6-1
J gene: TRBJ1-1

CDR3 protein: CAISDFTYSGNTIYF
CDR3 DNA: TGTGCCATCAGTGATTTCACCTACTCTGGAAACACCATATATTTT
D gene: -
clone size: -
V gene: TRBV10-3
J gene: TRBJ1-3

CDR3 protein: CASSVSGGSTDTQYF
CDR3 DNA: TGTGCCAGTAGTGTAAGCGGGGGTAGCACAGATACGCAGTATTTT
D gene: TRBD2
clone size: -
V gene: TRBV19
J gene: TRBJ2-3

CDR3 protein: CAWRLGLAGGRGTGELFF
CDR3 DNA: TGTGCCTGGAGACTCGGACTAGCGGGAGGGCGCGGCACCGGGGAGCTGTTTTTT
D gene: TRBD2
clone size: -
V gene: TRBV30
J gene: TRBJ2-2

CDR3 protein: CASGGRQEETQYF
CDR3 DNA: TGTGCTAGTGGAGGAAGACAGGAAGAGACCCAGTACTTC
D gene: -
clone size: -
V gene: TRBV12-5
J gene: TRBJ2-5

CDR3 protein: CASSASWLAYEQYF
CDR3 DNA: TGTGCCAGCAGTGCCTCGTGGCTAGCCTACGAGCAGTACTTC
D gene: -
clone size: -
V gene: TRBV6-1
J gene: TRBJ2-7

CDR3 protein: CASSLANFRAQETQYF
CDR3 DNA: TGCGCCAGCAGCTTGGCCAATTTTAGGGCCCAAGAGACCCAGTACTTC
D gene: -
clone size: -
V gene: TRBV5-1
J gene: TRBJ2-5

CDR3 protein: CASSPSQGGGEKLFF
CDR3 DNA: TGTGCCAGCAGTCCCAGCCAGGGAGGGGGAGAAAAACTGTTTTTT
D gene: -
clone size: -
V gene: TRBV28
J gene: TRBJ1-4

CDR3 protein: CASSYSWTAYGYTF
CDR3 DNA: TGTGCCAGCAGTTACTCCTGGACAGCCTATGGCTACACCTTC
D gene: -
clone size: -
V gene: TRBV6-5
J gene: TRBJ1-2

CDR3 protein: CASSERTDGNYGYTF
CDR3 DNA: TGTGCCAGCAGCGAACGCACGGACGGTAACTATGGCTACACCTTC
D gene: -
clone size: -
V gene: TRBV9
J gene: TRBJ1-2

CDR3 protein: CASSLSQAMETQYF
CDR3 DNA: TGTGCCAGCAGCTTAAGCCAGGCGATGGAGACCCAGTACTTC
D gene: -
clone size: -
V gene: TRBV7-9
J gene: TRBJ2-5

CDR3 protein: CASSISGGGYNEQFF
CDR3 DNA: TGTGCCAGTAGTATTTCGGGGGGCGGATACAATGAGCAGTTCTTC
D gene: -
clone size: -
V gene: TRBV19
J gene: TRBJ2-1